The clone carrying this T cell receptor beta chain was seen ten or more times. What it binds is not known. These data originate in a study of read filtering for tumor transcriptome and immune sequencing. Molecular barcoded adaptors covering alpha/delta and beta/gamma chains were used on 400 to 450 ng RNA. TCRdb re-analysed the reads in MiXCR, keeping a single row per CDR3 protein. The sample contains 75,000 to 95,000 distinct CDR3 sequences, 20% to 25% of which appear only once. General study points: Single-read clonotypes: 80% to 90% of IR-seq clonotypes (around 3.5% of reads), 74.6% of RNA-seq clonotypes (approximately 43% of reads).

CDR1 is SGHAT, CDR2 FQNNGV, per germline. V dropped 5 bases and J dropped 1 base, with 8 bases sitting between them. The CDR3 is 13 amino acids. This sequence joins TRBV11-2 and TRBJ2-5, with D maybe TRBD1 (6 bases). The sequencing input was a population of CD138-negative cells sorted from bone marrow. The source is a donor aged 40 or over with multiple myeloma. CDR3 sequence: CASSPQGQETQYF. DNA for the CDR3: TGTGCCAGCAGCCCACAGGGCCAAGAGACCCAGTACTTC.